The 28 T cell receptor beta chains reported below all come from one sample, sequenced in a study of cytomegalovirus exposure and HLA in healthy donors. Vbeta (60) and Jbeta (13) primers were used in the PCR. Some clones are missing from TCRdb's copy, which holds only in-frame ones; the method was immunoSEQ multiplex PCR. In the table there are 150,000 to 200,000 clones, 79% of which are singletons. The material sequenced was PBMCs. The receptors originated from a woman in her forties or fifties in good health and CMV-seronegative.

This clone has only one observation. V is TRBV7-2 and J is TRBJ1-5; possibly TRBD1 for D (5 bases). V gave up 5 bases and J gave up 3 bases, with 17 bases separating them. The CDR3 totals 16 residues. Germline assignment: CDR1 SGHTA and CDR2 FQGNSA. The CDR3 reads CASSHLLREVNQPQHF. For the CDR3, the DNA is TGTGCCAGCAGCCATTTACTCAGGGAAGTCAATCAGCCCCAGCATTTT.

The chain joins TRBV29-1 to TRBJ2-3; D perhaps matches TRBD1 (5 bases). The germline V gene encodes CDR1 SQVTM and CDR2 ANQGSEA. Trimming shortened V by 4 bases and J by 2 bases, and 10 bases separated the two germline ends. The CDR3 is 13 residues long. The CDR3 nucleotides are TGCAGCGTTGCACAGGCGATCACAGATACGCAGTATTTT. It encodes CSVAQAITDTQYF.

The chain combines TRBV7-9 with TRBJ1-4; D gene unclear. V was pared by 0 bases and J by 8 bases, with 10 bases between. Looked up from germline, CDR1 is SEHNR and CDR2 is FQNEAQ (reference sequence). The CDR3 has 14 residues. The CDR3 spells CASSLASGDEKLFF. CDR3 nucleotides: TGTGCCAGCAGCTTAGCCTCAGGTGACGAAAAACTGTTTTTT.

This chain links TRBV13 with TRBJ2-3; TRBD2 might be the D (6 bases). V was pared by 5 bases and J by 1 base, with 22 bases between. Per germline, CDR1 PRHDT and CDR2 FYEKMQ (reference sequence). The CDR3 runs 18 residues. The CDR3 coding sequence is TGTGCCAGCAGCAGTTATTCCGCCGGGACTGCGCGCACAGATACGCAGTATTTT. This encodes CASSSYSAGTARTDTQYF.

This clone was seen a single time. The chain uses TRBV5-1 and TRBJ1-2; TRBD1 agrees at 10 bases. The length of the CDR3 is 17 residues. The germline CDR1 and CDR2 sequences are SGHRS and YFSETQ. Trimming at V came to 4 bases and at J to 7 bases, leaving 16 bases not matched to a gene. The CDR3 loop reads CASSVVTGGTPLSGYTF. The CDR3, as DNA: TGCGCCAGCAGCGTCGTGACAGGGGGCACGCCGTTGTCTGGCTACACCTTC. Looking up the rest from reference TRBV5-1 and TRBJ1-2 gives the full variable domain: KAGVTQTPRYLIKTRGQQVTLSCSPISGHRSVSWYQQTPGQGLQFLFEYFSETQRNKGNFPGRFSGRQFSNSRSEMNVSTLELGDSALYLCASSVVTGGTPLSGYTFGSGTRLTVV.

This chain joins TRBV10-3 and TRBJ2-1; TRBD1 matches at 7 bases. The CDR3 runs to 15 residues. Per the germline V gene, CDR1 is ENHRY and CDR2 is SYGVKD. J gave up 2 bases and V 8 bases, and 9 bases lay outside the gene matches. In DNA form, the CDR3 reads TGTGCCATCTGCGAGACAGGGTTGGCCTACAATGAGCAGTTCTTC. Amino acid sequence: CAICETGLAYNEQFF.

This rearrangement joins TRBV18 to TRBJ2-7; weak D call: TRBD1 (6 bases). V shed 2 bases and J shed 2 bases, with 13 bases lying between them. CDR1 and CDR2 (germline): KGHSH, LQKENI. The CDR3 spans 15 residues. DNA of the CDR3: TGTGCCAGCTCACCAAAGGACAGCCGGCCCTACGAGCAGTACTTC. Translating it yields CASSPKDSRPYEQYF. The whole variable domain, filled in from reference TRBV18 and TRBJ2-7, reads NAGVMQNPRHLVRRRGQEARLRCSPMKGHSHVYWYRQLPEEGLKFMVYLQKENIIDESGMPKERFSAEFPKEGPSILRIQQVVRGDSAAYFCASSPKDSRPYEQYFGPGTRLTVT.

This clone was counted once. The genes are TRBV2 and TRBJ2-5, with D possibly TRBD2 on 6 matching bases. Trimming left V 7 bases short and J 4 bases short, with 13 bases between. The length of the CDR3 is 13 residues. From germline, CDR1 is SNHLY and CDR2 FYNNEI. CDR3 coding DNA: TGTGCCAGCAAGCGCGGGGTAGGAGAGACCCAGTACTTC. Residues: CASKRGVGETQYF.

The V gene is TRBV6-6, the J gene TRBJ1-1; weak D call: TRBD1 (6 bases). V was clipped by 7 bases and J by 6 bases, with 12 bases between them. The CDR3 totals 12 residues. Germline assignment: CDR1 MNHNY and CDR2 SVGAGI (reference sequence). Here the CDR3 reads CASIERTAEAFF. The CDR3 DNA reads TGTGCCAGCATCGAAAGGACAGCTGAAGCTTTCTTT.

This chain connects TRBV19 to TRBJ1-1; possible D gene TRBD1, 5 bases. CDR1 and CDR2 (germline): LNHDA, SQIVND (reference sequence). This CDR3 is built from 12 residues. V lost 6 bases and J lost 1, with 6 bases in between. Written as DNA, the CDR3 is TGTGCCAGTAGAAGGGGGAACACTGAAGCTTTCTTT. Translated: CASRRGNTEAFF. Drawing the rest from reference TRBV19 and TRBJ1-1, the complete variable domain is DGGITQSPKYLFRKEGQNVTLSCEQNLNHDAMYWYRQDPGQGLRLIYYSQIVNDFQKGDIAEGYSVSREKKESFPLTVTSAQKNPTAFYLCASRRGNTEAFFGQGTRLTVV.

CDR3 coding DNA: TGCGCCAGCAGCCGTACGGGAGTCAACACAGATACGCAGTATTTT. Translated: CASSRTGVNTDTQYF. The V gene is TRBV4-3, the J gene TRBJ2-3, with D possibly being TRBD2 (6 bases). This CDR3 contains 15 residues. V was pared by 4 bases and J by 2 bases, with 13 bases between. Germline V lookup: CDR1 LGHNA, CDR2 YSLEER.

CDR3 residues: CASRATSGRSYEQYF. CDR3 sequence (DNA): TGTGCCAGCAGAGCGACTAGCGGGAGGTCTTACGAGCAGTACTTC. J is TRBJ2-7 and V is TRBV28, with 13 bases identical to TRBD2. With 6 bases clipped from V and 4 bases from J, the junction kept 6 bases outside the gene matches. The CDR3 has 15 amino acids. Germline CDR1 MDHEN, CDR2 SYDVKM.

The gene calls are TRBV9 and TRBJ2-2; 9 nucleotides agree with TRBD2. The CDR3 spans 18 residues. J lost 0 bases, V lost 3 bases, and 9 bases had no gene match. CDR1 and CDR2 (germline): SGDLS, YYNGEE. The CDR3 DNA reads TGTGCCAGCAGCGGTAGCGGGGGTCTCCTCGCGAACACCGGGGAGCTGTTTTTT. Its protein product is CASSGSGGLLANTGELFF.

This clone was detected once. V is TRBV6-5 and J is TRBJ1-5, with 11 bases that match TRBD1. The V gene's germline CDR1 is MNHEY and CDR2 SVGAGI. This CDR3 contains 15 residues. V was pared by 2 bases and J by 6 bases, with 3 bases of the junction left unmatched. The CDR3 here is CASSYRTGGGQPQHF. The CDR3 coding sequence is TGTGCCAGCAGTTACCGGACAGGGGGCGGTCAGCCCCAGCATTTT.

The genes are TRBV4-2 and TRBJ2-3; D might be TRBD2 (5 bases). The CDR3 is made up of 15 amino acids. Trimming removed 1 base from V and 2 bases from J, with 10 bases in between. Germline V gene lookup returns CDR1 LGHNA and CDR2 YNFKEQ. CDR3 DNA sequence: TGTGCCAGCAGCCAAGGAGGGCCGACCACAGATACGCAGTATTTT. It encodes CASSQGGPTTDTQYF.

V and J are TRBV19 and TRBJ2-7, with TRBD1 identical over 7 bases. Germline-derived CDR1 and CDR2 are LNHDA and SQIVND (reference sequence). Trimming cost V 7 bases and J 0 bases; bases outside gene matches: 9. There are 15 residues in the CDR3. CDR3 residues: CASKITGALSYEQYF. The CDR3, as DNA: TGTGCCAGTAAAATAACAGGGGCCCTCTCCTACGAGCAGTACTTC. Drawing the rest from reference TRBV19 and TRBJ2-7, the complete variable domain is DGGITQSPKYLFRKEGQNVTLSCEQNLNHDAMYWYRQDPGQGLRLIYYSQIVNDFQKGDIAEGYSVSREKKESFPLTVTSAQKNPTAFYLCASKITGALSYEQYFGPGTRLTVT.

V usage is TRBV13 and J usage is TRBJ2-2; 9 positions match TRBD2. CDR1 PRHDT and CDR2 FYEKMQ come from the germline V gene (reference sequence). This CDR3 is 15 amino acids long. The V segment lost 0 bases and the J segment 4 bases; nucleotides outside the gene matches: 0. In DNA form, the CDR3 reads TGTGCCAGCAGCTTAGGACTAGCGGGCACCGGGGAGCTGTTTTTT. Its protein product is CASSLGLAGTGELFF.

The chain is built from TRBV28 and TRBJ1-3; tentative D call: TRBD1 (5 bases). With 8 bases removed from V and 0 bases from J, the gap between germline ends came to 11 bases. The V gene's germline CDR1 is MDHEN and CDR2 SYDVKM. This CDR3 is 14 amino acids long. The CDR3 is CASGGRGSGNTIYF. CDR3 sequence (DNA): TGTGCCAGCGGGGGGAGAGGCTCTGGAAACACCATATATTTT.

The chain couples TRBV7-9 to TRBJ1-5; D is ambiguous. CDR1 and CDR2 (germline): SEHNR, FQNEAQ (reference sequence). This CDR3 is built from 16 residues. Trimming took off 1 base at V and 0 bases at J, with 10 bases between the two ends. The CDR3 coding sequence is TGTGCCAGCAGCTTAGGAGGAGCCCTTAGCAATCAGCCCCAGCATTTT. Its translation: CASSLGGALSNQPQHF.

The chain links TRBV18 to TRBJ2-5, with 8 nucleotides matching TRBD1. The closer fit of TRBJ2-7 to the DNA end suggests the J call may be wrong. From germline, CDR1 is KGHSH and CDR2 LQKENI. This CDR3 spans 14 amino acids. The CDR3 DNA reads as TGTGCCAGCTCACCGGACAGGGCACCCTACGAGCAGTACTTC. Amino acids: CASSPDRAPYEQYF.

V is TRBV7-2 and J is TRBJ2-1; 8 bases align to TRBD2. After removal of 3 bases from V and 9 bases from J, the junction contained 10 bases not matched to a gene. The CDR3 covers 15 residues. Germline V gene sequence: CDR1 SGHTA, CDR2 FQGNSA. CDR3 bases: TGTGCCAGCAGCTTCTACGGGAGGGGCTACGGTGAGCAGTTCTTC. It codes for CASSFYGRGYGEQFF.

This clone has just a few counts. The chain uses TRBV28 and TRBJ1-2, with TRBD1 matching 7 bases. This CDR3 has 15 amino acids. CDR1 and CDR2 from the germline V gene are MDHEN and SYDVKM. The trim removed 5 bases at V and 8 bases at J, leaving 14 bases unmatched. The CDR3 reads CASSPGQATLGGYTF. CDR3 nucleotide sequence: TGTGCCAGCAGTCCAGGACAGGCCACTTTAGGGGGCTACACCTTC.

The gene calls are TRBV5-6 and TRBJ2-6; D is unresolved. There are 16 residues in the CDR3. The V and J ends lost 4 bases and 0 bases respectively, with 11 bases between them. Germline V CDR1 and CDR2: SGHDT, YYEEEE. The CDR3 DNA reads TGTGCCAGCAGCCCCACCCCGAGCTCTGGGGCCAACGTCCTGACTTTC. It specifies CASSPTPSSGANVLTF.

V gene TRBV5-6 combines with J gene TRBJ2-5; tentative D call: TRBD2 (7 bases). The J call is doubtful: the DNA matches TRBJ2-7 better. CDR1 is SGHDT and CDR2 is YYEEEE in the germline V gene. CDR3 length equals 14 residues. CDR3 DNA sequence: TGTGCCAGCAGCGGTGGGGGGGCCGCCTACGAGCAGTACTTC. This sequence encodes CASSGGGAAYEQYF.

This rearrangement joins TRBV5-1 to TRBJ2-1, with 7 positions matching TRBD2. The CDR3 contains 16 residues. Losses at the gene ends were 4 bases for V and 5 bases for J; bases not matched to a gene: 12. Per the germline V gene, CDR1 is SGHRS and CDR2 is YFSETQ. CDR3 region: CASSPGGAGVNNEQFF. The CDR3 DNA reads as TGCGCCAGCAGCCCTGGTGGGGCGGGGGTAAACAATGAGCAGTTCTTC.

V gene TRBV28 combines with J gene TRBJ1-6; D uncertain. The CDR3 sequence is 12 residues long. Germline values: CDR1 MDHEN, CDR2 SYDVKM. The germline V and J ends were trimmed by 8 bases and 8 bases, with 10 bases remaining between them. In DNA, the CDR3 is TGTGCCAGCTGGGCATCACATTCACCCCTCCACTTT. Residues: CASWASHSPLHF.

This chain joins TRBV28 and TRBJ2-1; 7 bases align to TRBD2. V was clipped by 5 bases and J by 8 bases; unmatched bases: 12. Germline V lookup: CDR1 MDHEN, CDR2 SYDVKM. CDR3 length equals 15 residues. As DNA, the CDR3 is TGTGCCAGCAGTCCCGGTGGAGCGGGAATCCATGAGCAGTTCTTC. Residues: CASSPGGAGIHEQFF.

The J gene is TRBJ2-7, the V gene TRBV28; D is possibly TRBD1 (6 bases). Trimming took off 6 bases at V and 0 bases at J, with 15 bases between the two ends. The germline CDR1 and CDR2 sequences are MDHEN and SYDVKM. There are 15 residues in the CDR3. The CDR3 DNA reads as TGTGCCAGCAGGGGTGGGACAATCATCTCCTACGAGCAGTACTTC. Translating it yields CASRGGTIISYEQYF.